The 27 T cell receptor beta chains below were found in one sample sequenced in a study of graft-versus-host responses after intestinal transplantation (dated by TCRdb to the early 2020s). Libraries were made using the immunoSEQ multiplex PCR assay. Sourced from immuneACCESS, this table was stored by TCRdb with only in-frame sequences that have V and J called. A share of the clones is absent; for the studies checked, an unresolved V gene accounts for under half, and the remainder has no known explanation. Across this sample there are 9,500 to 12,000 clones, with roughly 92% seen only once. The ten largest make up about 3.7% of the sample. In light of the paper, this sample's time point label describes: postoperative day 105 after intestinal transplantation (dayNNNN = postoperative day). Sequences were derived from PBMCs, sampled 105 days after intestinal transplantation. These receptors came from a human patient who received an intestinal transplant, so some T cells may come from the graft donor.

CDR3 bases: TGTGCCAGCAGCTTAGACCTCGAACCCTATGGCTACACCTTC. Protein sequence: CASSLDLEPYGYTF. The chain couples TRBV7-2 to TRBJ1-2; no definite D call. Germline V CDR1 and CDR2: SGHTA, FQGNSA. The CDR3 runs 14 residues. V was pared by 1 base and J by 4 bases, with 10 bases between.

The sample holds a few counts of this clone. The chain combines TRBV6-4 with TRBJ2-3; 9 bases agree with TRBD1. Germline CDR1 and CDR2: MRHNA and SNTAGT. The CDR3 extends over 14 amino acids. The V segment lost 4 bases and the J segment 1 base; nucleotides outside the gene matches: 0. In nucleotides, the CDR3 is TGTGCCAGCAGTGGGACAGGGGGCACAGATACGCAGTATTTT. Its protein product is CASSGTGGTDTQYF.

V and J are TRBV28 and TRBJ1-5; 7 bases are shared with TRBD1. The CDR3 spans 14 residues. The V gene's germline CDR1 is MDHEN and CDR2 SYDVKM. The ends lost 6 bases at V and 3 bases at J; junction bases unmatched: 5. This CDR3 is CASRRGQINQPQHF. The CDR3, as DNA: TGTGCCAGCAGAAGGGGACAGATCAATCAGCCCCAGCATTTT.

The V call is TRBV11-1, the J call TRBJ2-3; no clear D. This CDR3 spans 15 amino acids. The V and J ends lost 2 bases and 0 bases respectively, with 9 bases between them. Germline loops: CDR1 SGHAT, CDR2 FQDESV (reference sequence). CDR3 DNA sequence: TGTGCCAGCAGCTTATCTCTTTCTAGCACAGATACGCAGTATTTT. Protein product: CASSLSLSSTDTQYF.

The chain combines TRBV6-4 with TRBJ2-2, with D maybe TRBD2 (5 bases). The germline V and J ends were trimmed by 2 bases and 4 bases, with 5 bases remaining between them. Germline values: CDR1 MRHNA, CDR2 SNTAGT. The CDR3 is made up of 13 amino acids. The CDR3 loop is CASSDTSTGELFF. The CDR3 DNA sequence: TGTGCCAGCAGTGACACTAGCACCGGGGAGCTGTTTTTT.

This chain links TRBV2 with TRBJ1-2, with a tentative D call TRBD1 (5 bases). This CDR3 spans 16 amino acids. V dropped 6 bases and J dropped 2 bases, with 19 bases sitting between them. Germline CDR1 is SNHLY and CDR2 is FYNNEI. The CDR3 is CASRYFLGTENYGYTF. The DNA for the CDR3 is TGTGCCAGCAGGTACTTCCTAGGGACGGAAAACTATGGCTACACCTTC.

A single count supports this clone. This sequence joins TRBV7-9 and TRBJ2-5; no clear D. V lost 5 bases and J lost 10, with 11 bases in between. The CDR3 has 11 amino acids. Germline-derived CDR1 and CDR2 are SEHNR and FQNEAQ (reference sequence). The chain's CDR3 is CASSRRRNQYF. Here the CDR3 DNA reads TGTGCCAGCAGCCGTAGGCGGAACCAGTACTTC. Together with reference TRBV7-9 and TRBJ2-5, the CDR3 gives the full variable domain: DTGVSQNPRHKITKRGQNVTFRCDPISEHNRLYWYRQTLGQGPEFLTYFQNEAQLEKSRLLSDRFSAERPKGSFSTLEIQRTEQGDSAMYLCASSRRRNQYFGPGTRLLVL.

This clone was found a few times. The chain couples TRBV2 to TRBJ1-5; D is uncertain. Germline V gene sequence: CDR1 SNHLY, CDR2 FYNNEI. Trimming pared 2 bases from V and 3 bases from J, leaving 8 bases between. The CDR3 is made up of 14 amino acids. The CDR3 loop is CASSEMGDNQPQHF. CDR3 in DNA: TGTGCCAGCAGTGAAATGGGTGACAATCAGCCCCAGCATTTT.

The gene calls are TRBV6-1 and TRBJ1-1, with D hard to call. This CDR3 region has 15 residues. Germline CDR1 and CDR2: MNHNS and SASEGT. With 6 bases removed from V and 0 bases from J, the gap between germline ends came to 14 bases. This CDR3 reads CASRIRVRMNTEAFF. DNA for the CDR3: TGTGCCAGCAGGATCAGAGTCCGCATGAACACTGAAGCTTTCTTT.

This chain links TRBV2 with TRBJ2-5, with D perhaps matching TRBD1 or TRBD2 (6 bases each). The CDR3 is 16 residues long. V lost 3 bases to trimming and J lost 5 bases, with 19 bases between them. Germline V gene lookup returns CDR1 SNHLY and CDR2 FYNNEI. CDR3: CASSDWGTGARETQYF. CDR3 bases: TGTGCCAGCAGTGACTGGGGGACGGGGGCCCGGGAGACCCAGTACTTC.

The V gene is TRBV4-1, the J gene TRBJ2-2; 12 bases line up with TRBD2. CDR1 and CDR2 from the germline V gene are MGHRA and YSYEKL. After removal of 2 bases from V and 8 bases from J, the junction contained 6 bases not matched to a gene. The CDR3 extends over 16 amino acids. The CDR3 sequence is CASSQSILAGGGELFF. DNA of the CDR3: TGCGCCAGCAGCCAATCCATCCTAGCGGGAGGGGGGGAGCTGTTTTTT.

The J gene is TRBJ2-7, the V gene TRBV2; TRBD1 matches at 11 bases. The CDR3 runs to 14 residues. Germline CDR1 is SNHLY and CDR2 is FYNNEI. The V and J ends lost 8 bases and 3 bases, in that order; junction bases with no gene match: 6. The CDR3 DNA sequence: TGTGCCAGCCAGCTGGGGACAGGGGGCTACGAGCAGTACTTC. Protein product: CASQLGTGGYEQYF.

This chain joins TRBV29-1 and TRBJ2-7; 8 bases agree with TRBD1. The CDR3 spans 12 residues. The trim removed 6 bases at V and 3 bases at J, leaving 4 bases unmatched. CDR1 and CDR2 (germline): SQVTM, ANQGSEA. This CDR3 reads CSVGDRSYEQYF. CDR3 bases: TGCAGCGTGGGGGACAGGAGCTACGAGCAGTACTTC.

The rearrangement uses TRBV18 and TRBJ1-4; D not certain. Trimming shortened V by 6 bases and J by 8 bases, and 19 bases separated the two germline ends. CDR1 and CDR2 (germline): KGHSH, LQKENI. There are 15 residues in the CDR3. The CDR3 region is CASSGETGNREKLFF. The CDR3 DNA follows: TGTGCCAGCTCTGGAGAGACGGGCAATCGCGAAAAACTGTTTTTT.

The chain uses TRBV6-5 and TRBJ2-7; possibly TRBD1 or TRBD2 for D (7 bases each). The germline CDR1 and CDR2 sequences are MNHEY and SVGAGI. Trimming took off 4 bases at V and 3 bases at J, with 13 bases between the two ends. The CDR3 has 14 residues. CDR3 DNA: TGTGCCAGCAGTTCCCCAGGGGGGGGCTACGAGCAGTACTTC. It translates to CASSSPGGGYEQYF.

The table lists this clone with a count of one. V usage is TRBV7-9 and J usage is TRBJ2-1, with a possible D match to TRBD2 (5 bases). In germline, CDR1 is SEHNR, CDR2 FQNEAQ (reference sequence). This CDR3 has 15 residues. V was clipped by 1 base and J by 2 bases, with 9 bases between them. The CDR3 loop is CASSLGLLAYNEQFF. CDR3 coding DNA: TGTGCCAGCAGCTTAGGTCTACTAGCCTACAATGAGCAGTTCTTC. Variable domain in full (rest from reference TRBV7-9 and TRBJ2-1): DTGVSQNPRHKITKRGQNVTFRCDPISEHNRLYWYRQTLGQGPEFLTYFQNEAQLEKSRLLSDRFSAERPKGSFSTLEIQRTEQGDSAMYLCASSLGLLAYNEQFFGPGTRLTVL.

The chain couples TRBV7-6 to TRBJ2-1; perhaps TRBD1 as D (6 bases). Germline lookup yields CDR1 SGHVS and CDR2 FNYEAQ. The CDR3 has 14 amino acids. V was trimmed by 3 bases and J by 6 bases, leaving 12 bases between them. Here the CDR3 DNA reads TGTGCCAGCAGCTTCCAGGGGTTGGTCAATGAGCAGTTCTTC. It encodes CASSFQGLVNEQFF.

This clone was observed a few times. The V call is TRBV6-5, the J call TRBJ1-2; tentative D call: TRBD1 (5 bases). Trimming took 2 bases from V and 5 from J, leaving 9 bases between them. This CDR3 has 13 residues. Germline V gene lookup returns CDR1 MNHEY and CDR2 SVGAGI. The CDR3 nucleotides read TGTGCCAGCAGTTACGGGGGGTATTATGGCTACACCTTC. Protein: CASSYGGYYGYTF.

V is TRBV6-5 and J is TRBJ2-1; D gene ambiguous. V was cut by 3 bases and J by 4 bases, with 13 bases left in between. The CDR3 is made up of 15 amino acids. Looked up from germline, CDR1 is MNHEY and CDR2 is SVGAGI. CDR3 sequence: CASSYLRTVYNEQFF. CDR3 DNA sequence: TGTGCCAGCAGTTATCTGAGGACGGTTTACAATGAGCAGTTCTTC.

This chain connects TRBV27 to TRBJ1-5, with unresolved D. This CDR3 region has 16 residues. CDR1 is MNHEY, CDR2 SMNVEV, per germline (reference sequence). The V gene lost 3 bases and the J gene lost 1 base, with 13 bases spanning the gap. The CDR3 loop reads CASSFWPAPSNQPQHF. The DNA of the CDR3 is TGTGCCAGCAGTTTTTGGCCCGCGCCCAGCAATCAGCCCCAGCATTTT.

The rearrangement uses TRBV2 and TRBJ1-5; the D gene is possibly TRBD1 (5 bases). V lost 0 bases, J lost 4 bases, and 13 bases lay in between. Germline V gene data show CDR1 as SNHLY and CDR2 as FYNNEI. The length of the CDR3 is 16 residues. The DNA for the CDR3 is TGTGCCAGCAGTGAAGCGGCAGGGAATACGAATCAGCCCCAGCATTTT. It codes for CASSEAAGNTNQPQHF.

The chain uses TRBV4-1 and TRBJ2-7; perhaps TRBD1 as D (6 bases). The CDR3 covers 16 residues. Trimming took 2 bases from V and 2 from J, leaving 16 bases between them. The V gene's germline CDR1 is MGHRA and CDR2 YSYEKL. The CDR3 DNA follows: TGCGCCAGCAGCCAATTCTCGGGACACCTTACCTACGAGCAGTACTTC. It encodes CASSQFSGHLTYEQYF.

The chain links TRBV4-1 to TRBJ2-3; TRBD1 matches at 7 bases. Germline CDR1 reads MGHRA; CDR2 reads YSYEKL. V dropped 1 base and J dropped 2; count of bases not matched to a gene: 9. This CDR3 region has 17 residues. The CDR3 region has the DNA TGCGCCAGCAGCCAAGGCCCTCAGGGGGAACTCACAGATACGCAGTATTTT. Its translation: CASSQGPQGELTDTQYF.

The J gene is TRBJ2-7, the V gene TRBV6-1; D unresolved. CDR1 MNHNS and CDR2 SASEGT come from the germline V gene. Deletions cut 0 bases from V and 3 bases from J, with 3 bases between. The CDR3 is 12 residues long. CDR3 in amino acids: CASSEAGYEQYF. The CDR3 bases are TGTGCCAGCAGTGAAGCCGGCTACGAGCAGTACTTC.

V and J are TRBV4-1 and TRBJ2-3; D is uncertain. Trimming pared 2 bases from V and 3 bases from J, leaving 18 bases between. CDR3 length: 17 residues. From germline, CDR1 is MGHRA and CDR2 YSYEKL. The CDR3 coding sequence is TGCGCCAGCAGCCAATACTGGCAGAAGAGTGGAACAGATACGCAGTATTTT. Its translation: CASSQYWQKSGTDTQYF.

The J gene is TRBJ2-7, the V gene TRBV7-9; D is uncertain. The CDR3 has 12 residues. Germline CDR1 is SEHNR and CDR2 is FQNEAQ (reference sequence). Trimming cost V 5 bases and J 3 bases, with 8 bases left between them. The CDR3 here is CASSQSGYEQYF. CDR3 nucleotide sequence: TGTGCCAGCAGCCAATCCGGCTACGAGCAGTACTTC.

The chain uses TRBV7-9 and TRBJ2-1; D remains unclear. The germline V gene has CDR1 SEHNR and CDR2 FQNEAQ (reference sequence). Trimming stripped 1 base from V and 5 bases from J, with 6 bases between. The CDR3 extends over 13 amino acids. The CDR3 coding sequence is TGTGCCAGCAGCTTAGACGGGCACAATGAGCAGTTCTTC. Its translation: CASSLDGHNEQFF.